The source of this TCR beta chain is a study of blood T cells in healthy people across ages. Study as a whole: About one barcoded beta molecule per two T cells came from capture by template switching. Points from the study as a whole: More naive CD4+ cells and higher diversity marked long-lived donors relative to aged donors.

This clonotype was found many times. No antigen is known for it. The authors drew around 11 milliliters of peripheral blood from each donor. PBMCs, at least 7 million per sample, were isolated. It was with a sample-barcoded 5' primer and a J-beta primer mix that a second PCR of about 7 to 12 cycles was run. One entry per CDR3 protein results from TCRdb running MiXCR on the 5' RACE reads. This sample has hundreds of thousands of distinct CDR3 sequences, with over 40% found just once. The receptor was isolated from a woman older than 75 in good health. The sequenced material came from blood.

The CDR3 here is CATSSGLAGALAKNIQYF. CDR3 bases: TGTGCCACCAGCAGCGGACTAGCGGGGGCTCTAGCCAAAAACATTCAGTACTTC. The rearrangement joins TRBV15 to TRBJ2-4; 13 bases fit TRBD2. Germline CDR1 and CDR2: LNHNV and YYDKDF (reference sequence). V was pared by 3 bases and J by 0 bases, with 5 bases of the junction left unmatched. The CDR3 totals 18 residues.